A single sample is the source of the 20 T cell receptor beta chains below, sequenced in a study of regulatory T cells in long-lasting Graves disease. With iRepertoire HTBI primers and Arm-PCR of CDR3 regions, TCR beta libraries were built. Each CDR3 protein is one row after TCRdb ran MiXCR on the multiplex PCR reads. The sample lists about 520,000 distinct CDR3 sequences; 12% were seen once. This sample's time point: newly diagnosed GD, antithyroid drugs for less than 3 months. RNA extracted from PBMCs served as the sequencing template. This same sample was also taken into another study, of T cells in Graves' hyperthyroidism and ophthalmopathy.

The material sequenced was peripheral blood mononuclear cells (PBMCs), taken at new diagnosis, from a patient treated with antithyroid drugs. The receptors come from a woman aged 25 to 39 with Graves disease.

The chain links TRBV7-9 to TRBJ1-2, with unresolved D. The CDR3 extends over 17 amino acids. V shed 1 base and J shed 0 bases, with 15 bases lying between them. The germline V gene has CDR1 SEHNR and CDR2 FQNEAQ (reference sequence). The CDR3 here is CASSLVVLTLSNYGYTF. The CDR3 bases are TGTGCCAGCAGCTTAGTCGTCCTTACCCTCTCTAACTATGGCTACACCTTC. Using reference TRBV7-9 and TRBJ1-2 for the parts outside the CDR3, the full variable domain is DTGVSQNPRHKITKRGQNVTFRCDPISEHNRLYWYRQTLGQGPEFLTYFQNEAQLEKSRLLSDRFSAERPKGSFSTLEIQRTEQGDSAMYLCASSLVVLTLSNYGYTFGSGTRLTVV.

In its sample, this clonotype was seen many times. The rearrangement joins TRBV6-1 to TRBJ2-3; 10 nucleotides line up with TRBD2. Germline-derived CDR1 and CDR2 are MNHNS and SASEGT. After removal of 6 bases from V and 4 bases from J, the junction contained 7 bases not matched to a gene. The CDR3 has 15 residues. CDR3 DNA: TGTGCCAGCAGAGCACTAGCGGGGCCCGCAGATACGCAGTATTTT. Translation: CASRALAGPADTQYF.

This clonotype has a handful of counts. V is TRBV4-1 and J is TRBJ2-7, with D uncertain. The CDR3 is 13 amino acids. The V end lost 4 bases, the J end lost 1 base, and 8 bases lay between the germline ends. Germline loops: CDR1 MGHRA, CDR2 YSYEKL. CDR3 in amino acids: CASSLSMSYEQYF. CDR3 DNA: TGCGCCAGCAGCCTTAGCATGTCCTACGAGCAGTACTTC.

Comments on this clonotype: Just one base apart from a much larger clone, this may be a read error. The chain links TRBV20-1 to TRBJ1-5; 9 positions match TRBD1. Germline CDR1 is DFQATT and CDR2 is SNEGSKA (reference sequence). V dropped 6 bases and J dropped 8; count of bases not matched to a gene: 5. The CDR3 has 12 amino acids. The CDR3 DNA sequence: TGCAGTGCCGGACAGGGGTTTAAGCCCCAGCATTTT. Translated, it gives CSAGQGFKPQHF.

The CDR3, as DNA: TGTGCCAGCAGCTTAGACCCCTGGGACACTGAAGCTTTCTTT. Translating gives CASSLDPWDTEAFF. This chain joins TRBV7-9 and TRBJ1-1; D not certain. Per the germline V gene, CDR1 is SEHNR and CDR2 is FQNEAQ (reference sequence). The CDR3 contains 14 residues. Trimming removed 1 base at V and 3 bases at J, with 9 bases between.

This clonotype has ten or more counts. This CDR3 reads CSVGSTHGNEQFF. The CDR3 region has the DNA TGCAGCGTTGGCTCGACCCACGGCAATGAGCAGTTCTTC. The V gene is TRBV29-1, the J gene TRBJ2-1; D remains unclear. V shed 4 bases and J shed 6 bases, with 13 bases lying between them. Germline CDR1 is SQVTM and CDR2 is ANQGSEA. This CDR3 comprises 13 residues.

This clonotype came up many times. This chain joins TRBV6-1 and TRBJ2-7, with TRBD2 matching over 16 bases. Germline CDR1 is MNHNS and CDR2 is SASEGT. The CDR3 totals 16 residues. The junction had 5 bases not matched to a gene; V was cut back by 4 bases and J by 5 bases. CDR3: CASSVGTSGRGHEQYF. The CDR3 DNA reads TGTGCCAGCAGTGTTGGGACTAGCGGGAGGGGCCACGAGCAGTACTTC.

This clonotype was observed a few times. The chain is built from TRBV27 and TRBJ2-1; TRBD1 or TRBD2 may be the D gene (5 bases each). The germline V gene has CDR1 MNHEY and CDR2 SMNVEV (reference sequence). This CDR3 comprises 16 residues. Trimming removed 0 bases from V and 0 bases from J, with 9 bases in between. CDR3 sequence (DNA): TGTGCCAGCAGTTTATCGGGGCGGGTCTCCTACAATGAGCAGTTCTTC. Translated, it gives CASSLSGRVSYNEQFF.

The chain employs TRBV19 and TRBJ2-1, with 7 bases lining up with TRBD2. Trimming took 5 bases from V and 2 from J; bases not matched to a gene: 6. CDR1 and CDR2 (germline): LNHDA, SQIVND (reference sequence). CDR3 length: 15 amino acids. CDR3 sequence: CASSSRLAAYNEQFF. In DNA form, the CDR3 reads TGTGCCAGTAGTTCAAGGCTAGCGGCCTACAATGAGCAGTTCTTC.

This clonotype was detected many times. The gene calls are TRBV12-3 or TRBV12-4 and TRBJ2-7; no firm D call. This CDR3 contains 14 residues. Between the trimmed V and J ends, which lost 1 base and 0 bases, there was a span of 7 bases. The CDR3 nucleotides read TGTGCCAGCAGTTTAGTACGTATCTCCTACGAGCAGTACTTC. Protein product: CASSLVRISYEQYF.

This clonotype was observed at least ten times. The rearrangement links TRBV7-2 to TRBJ1-1; possibly TRBD1 for D (5 bases). The CDR3 sequence is 16 residues long. Germline CDR1 and CDR2: SGHTA and FQGNSA. Between the trimmed V and J ends, which lost 1 base and 0 bases, there was a span of 12 bases. CDR3 DNA: TGTGCCAGCAGCTTAGGAGGGTGGGGGATGAACACTGAAGCTTTCTTT. Its translation is CASSLGGWGMNTEAFF.

The CDR3 DNA reads as TGTGCCAGCAGCCAAGATTTAAGCGGGTTAAATGAGCAGTTCTTC. Translated: CASSQDLSGLNEQFF. The rearrangement joins TRBV4-2 to TRBJ2-1; TRBD2 might be the D (6 bases). The CDR3 length is 15 residues. V was pared by 0 bases and J by 7 bases, with 13 bases between. Germline V CDR1 and CDR2: LGHNA, YNFKEQ.

V usage is TRBV3-1 and J usage is TRBJ1-1, with D unresolved. The germline gives CDR1 LGHDT, CDR2 YNNKEL (reference sequence). CDR3 length: 13 amino acids. V was trimmed by 1 base and J by 6 bases, leaving 9 bases between them. This CDR3 is CASSQAFGSEAFF. The CDR3 DNA follows: TGTGCCAGCAGCCAAGCGTTCGGGTCTGAAGCTTTCTTT.

At least ten counts were recorded for this clonotype. V is TRBV27 and J is TRBJ2-1; TRBD2 is a possible D gene (5 bases). V was cut by 4 bases and J by 12 bases, with 16 bases left in between. Germline CDR1 and CDR2: MNHEY and SMNVEV (reference sequence). The CDR3 totals 13 residues. The CDR3 region is CASSSPPTSGQFF. The DNA for the CDR3 is TGTGCCAGCAGTTCCCCCCCTACTAGTGGGCAGTTCTTC.

This clonotype was seen at least ten times. The chain has TRBV20-1 and TRBJ2-7; D gene ambiguous. The V end lost 1 base, the J end lost 7 bases, and 14 bases lay between the germline ends. Germline loops: CDR1 DFQATT, CDR2 SNEGSKA (reference sequence). This CDR3 region has 13 residues. The CDR3, as DNA: TGCAGTGCTAGAGGAGACCGAAAAGAAGAGCAGTACTTC. Translated: CSARGDRKEEQYF.

This clonotype was seen many times. This chain uses TRBV2 with TRBJ2-7; TRBD1 is a possible D gene (6 bases). CDR1 SNHLY and CDR2 FYNNEI come from the germline V gene. V lost 8 bases to trimming and J lost 3 bases, with 11 bases between them. The length of the CDR3 is 12 residues. The CDR3 DNA sequence: TGTGCCAGCGGACAACAGGGCTACGAGCAGTACTTC. Translation: CASGQQGYEQYF.

The genes are TRBV4-2 and TRBJ2-4, with D possibly TRBD2 on 6 matching bases. Germline CDR1 and CDR2: LGHNA and YNFKEQ. V was clipped by 5 bases and J by 6 bases, with 14 bases between them. The CDR3 length is 14 residues. The CDR3 here is CASSNQRRGNIQYF. The DNA of the CDR3 is TGTGCCAGCAGCAACCAGCGGAGGGGAAACATTCAGTACTTC.

Many counts were recorded for this clonotype. J is TRBJ2-3 and V is TRBV2; 8 bases align to TRBD1. The CDR3 covers 15 residues. CDR1 is SNHLY and CDR2 is FYNNEI in the germline V gene. Germline trimming cut 6 bases from V and 3 bases from J; bases unmatched to any gene: 8. The CDR3 DNA sequence: TGTGCCAGCAGGTGGGACAGGCAGCAGACAGATACGCAGTATTTT. Amino acid sequence: CASRWDRQQTDTQYF.

This clonotype was observed at least ten times. The J gene is TRBJ2-7, the V gene TRBV7-8; D perhaps matches TRBD2 (5 bases). Germline V gene lookup returns CDR1 SGHVS and CDR2 FQNEAQ. The CDR3 extends over 13 amino acids. Trimming stripped 0 bases from V and 3 bases from J, with 6 bases between. The CDR3 spells CASSLADYYEQYF. CDR3 coding DNA: TGTGCCAGCAGCTTAGCCGACTACTACGAGCAGTACTTC.

This clonotype was recorded a few times. The chain employs TRBV6-1 and TRBJ2-7, with 7 bases lining up with TRBD2. The ends lost 6 bases at V and 3 bases at J; junction bases unmatched: 8. The CDR3 length is 14 residues. Germline CDR1 is MNHNS and CDR2 is SASEGT. The CDR3 sequence is CASRAIRDYYEQYF. The CDR3 DNA sequence: TGTGCCAGCAGAGCTATTAGGGACTACTACGAGCAGTACTTC.